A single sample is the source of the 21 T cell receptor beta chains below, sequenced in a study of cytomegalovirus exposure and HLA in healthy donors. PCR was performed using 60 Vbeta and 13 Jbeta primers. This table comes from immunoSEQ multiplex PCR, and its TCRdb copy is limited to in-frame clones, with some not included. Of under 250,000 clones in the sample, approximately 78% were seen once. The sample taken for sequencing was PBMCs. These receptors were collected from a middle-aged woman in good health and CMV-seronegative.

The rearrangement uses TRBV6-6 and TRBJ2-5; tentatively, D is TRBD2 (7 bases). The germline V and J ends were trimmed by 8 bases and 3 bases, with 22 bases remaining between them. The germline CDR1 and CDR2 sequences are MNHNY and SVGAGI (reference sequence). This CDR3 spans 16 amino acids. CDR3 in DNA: TGTGCCAGCTGGCGGGGGCAGAGAGTGAGGGAAGAGACCCAGTACTTC. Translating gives CASWRGQRVREETQYF.

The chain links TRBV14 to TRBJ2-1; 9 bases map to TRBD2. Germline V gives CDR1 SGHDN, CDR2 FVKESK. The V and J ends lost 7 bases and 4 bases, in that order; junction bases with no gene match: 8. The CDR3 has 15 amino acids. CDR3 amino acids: CASTSLAGVYNEQFF. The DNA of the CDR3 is TGTGCCAGCACCTCTTTAGCGGGGGTTTACAATGAGCAGTTCTTC. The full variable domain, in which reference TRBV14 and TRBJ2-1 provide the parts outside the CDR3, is EAGVTQFPSHSVIEKGQTVTLRCDPISGHDNLYWYRRVMGKEIKFLLHFVKESKQDESGMPNNRFLAERTGGTYSTLKVQPAELEDSGVYFCASTSLAGVYNEQFFGPGTRLTVL.

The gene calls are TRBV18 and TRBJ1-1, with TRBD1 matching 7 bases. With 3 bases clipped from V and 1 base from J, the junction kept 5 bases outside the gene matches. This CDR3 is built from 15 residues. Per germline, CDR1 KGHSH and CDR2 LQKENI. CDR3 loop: CASSPPRTGNTEAFF. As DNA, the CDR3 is TGTGCCAGCTCACCCCCCCGGACAGGGAACACTGAAGCTTTCTTT.

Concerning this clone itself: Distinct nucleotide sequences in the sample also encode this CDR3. CDR3 loop: CATRGGVNTEAFF. The DNA for the CDR3 is TGTGCCACTCGAGGGGGAGTGAACACTGAAGCTTTCTTT. J is TRBJ1-1 and V is TRBV10-3; D might be TRBD1 (6 bases). CDR3 size: 13 residues. The V gene lost 10 bases and the J gene lost 0 bases, with 12 bases spanning the gap. Germline V gene lookup returns CDR1 ENHRY and CDR2 SYGVKD.

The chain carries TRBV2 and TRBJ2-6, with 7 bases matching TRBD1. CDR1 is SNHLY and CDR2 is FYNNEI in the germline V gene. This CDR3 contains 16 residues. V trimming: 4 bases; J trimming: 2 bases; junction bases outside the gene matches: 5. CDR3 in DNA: TGTGCCAGCAGTGGACAGGGTGAAACTGGGGCCAACGTCCTGACTTTC. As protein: CASSGQGETGANVLTF.

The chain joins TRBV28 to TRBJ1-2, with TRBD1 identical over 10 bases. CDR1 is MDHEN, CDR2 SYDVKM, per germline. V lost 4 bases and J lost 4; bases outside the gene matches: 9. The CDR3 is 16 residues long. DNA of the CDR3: TGTGCCAGCAGTTCGACAGGGGGCGAGTATTCCTATGGCTACACCTTC. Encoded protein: CASSSTGGEYSYGYTF.

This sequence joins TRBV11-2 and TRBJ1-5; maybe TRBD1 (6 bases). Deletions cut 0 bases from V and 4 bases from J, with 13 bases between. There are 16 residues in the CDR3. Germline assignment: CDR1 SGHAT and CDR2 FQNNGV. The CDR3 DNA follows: TGTGCCAGCAGCTTAGACACAGGGTTAATGAATCAGCCCCAGCATTTT. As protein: CASSLDTGLMNQPQHF.

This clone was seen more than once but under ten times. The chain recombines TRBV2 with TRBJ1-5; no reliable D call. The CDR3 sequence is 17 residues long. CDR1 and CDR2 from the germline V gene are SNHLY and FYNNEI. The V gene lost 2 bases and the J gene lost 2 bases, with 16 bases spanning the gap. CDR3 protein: CASSEWAPSHGNQPQHF. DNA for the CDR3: TGTGCCAGCAGTGAATGGGCACCTTCCCATGGCAATCAGCCCCAGCATTTT.

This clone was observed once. The CDR3 DNA follows: TGTGCCAGCAGCATTGGACTAGATTCTCGGAATGAGCAGTTCTTC. This encodes CASSIGLDSRNEQFF. The V call is TRBV11-2, the J call TRBJ2-1, with 7 bases fitting TRBD2. Germline V gives CDR1 SGHAT, CDR2 FQNNGV. The CDR3 covers 15 residues. V lost 5 bases and J lost 7; bases outside the gene matches: 11. The full variable domain, in which reference TRBV11-2 and TRBJ2-1 provide the parts outside the CDR3, is EAGVAQSPRYKIIEKRQSVAFWCNPISGHATLYWYQQILGQGPKLLIQFQNNGVVDDSQLPKDRFSAERLKGVDSTLKIQPAKLEDSAVYLCASSIGLDSRNEQFFGPGTRLTVL.

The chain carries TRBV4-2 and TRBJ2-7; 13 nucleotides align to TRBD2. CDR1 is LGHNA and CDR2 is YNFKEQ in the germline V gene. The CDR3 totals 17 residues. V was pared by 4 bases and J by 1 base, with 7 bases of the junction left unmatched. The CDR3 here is CASSRDGLAGVSYEQYF. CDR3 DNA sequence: TGTGCCAGCAGCCGAGACGGACTAGCGGGAGTTTCCTACGAGCAGTACTTC.

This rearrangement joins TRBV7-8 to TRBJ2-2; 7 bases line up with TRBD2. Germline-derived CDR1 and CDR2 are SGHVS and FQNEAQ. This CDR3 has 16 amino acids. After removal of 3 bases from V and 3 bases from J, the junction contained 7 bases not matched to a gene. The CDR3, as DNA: TGTGCCAGCAGCTTTCCCAGCGGGGTGTACACCGGGGAGCTGTTTTTT. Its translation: CASSFPSGVYTGELFF. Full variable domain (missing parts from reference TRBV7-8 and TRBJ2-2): GAGVSQSPRYKVAKRGQDVALRCDPISGHVSLFWYQQALGQGPEFLTYFQNEAQLDKSGLPSDRFFAERPEGSVSTLKIQRTQQEDSAVYLCASSFPSGVYTGELFFGEGSRLTVL.

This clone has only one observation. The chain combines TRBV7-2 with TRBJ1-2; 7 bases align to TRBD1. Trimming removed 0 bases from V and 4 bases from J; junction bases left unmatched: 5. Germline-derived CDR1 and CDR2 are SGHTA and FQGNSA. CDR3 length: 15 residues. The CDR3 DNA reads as TGTGCCAGCAGCTTAGCGACAGGGTCCAGCTATGGCTACACCTTC. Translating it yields CASSLATGSSYGYTF. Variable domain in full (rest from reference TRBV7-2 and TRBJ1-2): GAGVSQSPSNKVTEKGKDVELRCDPISGHTALYWYRQSLGQGLEFLIYFQGNSAPDKSGLPSDRFSAERTGGSVSTLTIQRTQQEDSAVYLCASSLATGSSYGYTFGSGTRLTVV.

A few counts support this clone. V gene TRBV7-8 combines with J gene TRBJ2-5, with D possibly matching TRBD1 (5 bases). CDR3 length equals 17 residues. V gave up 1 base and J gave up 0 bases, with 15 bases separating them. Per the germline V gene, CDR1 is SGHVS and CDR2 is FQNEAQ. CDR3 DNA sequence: TGTGCCAGCAGCTTAGGATGGTTGGGGCGGAACCAAGAGACCCAGTACTTC. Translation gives CASSLGWLGRNQETQYF.

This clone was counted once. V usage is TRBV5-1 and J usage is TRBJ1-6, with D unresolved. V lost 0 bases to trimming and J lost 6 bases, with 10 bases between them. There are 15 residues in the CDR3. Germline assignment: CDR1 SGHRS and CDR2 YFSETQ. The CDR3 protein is CASSLETVSNSPLHF. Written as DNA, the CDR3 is TGCGCCAGCAGCTTGGAAACTGTTTCTAATTCACCCCTCCACTTT. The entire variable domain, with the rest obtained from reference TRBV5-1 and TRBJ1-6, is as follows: KAGVTQTPRYLIKTRGQQVTLSCSPISGHRSVSWYQQTPGQGLQFLFEYFSETQRNKGNFPGRFSGRQFSNSRSEMNVSTLELGDSALYLCASSLETVSNSPLHFGNGTRLTVT.

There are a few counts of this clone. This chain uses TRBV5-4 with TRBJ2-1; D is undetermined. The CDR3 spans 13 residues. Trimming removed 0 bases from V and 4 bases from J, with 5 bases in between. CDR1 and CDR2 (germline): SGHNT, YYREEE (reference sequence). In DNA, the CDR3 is TGTGCCAGCAGCTTGGCCTTGTACAATGAGCAGTTCTTC. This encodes CASSLALYNEQFF.

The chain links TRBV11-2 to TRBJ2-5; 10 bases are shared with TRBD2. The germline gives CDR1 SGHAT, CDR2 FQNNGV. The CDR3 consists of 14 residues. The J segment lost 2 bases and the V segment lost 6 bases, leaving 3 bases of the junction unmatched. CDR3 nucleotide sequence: TGTGCCAGCAGACCAGCGGGAGGGCAAGAGACCCAGTACTTC. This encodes CASRPAGGQETQYF.

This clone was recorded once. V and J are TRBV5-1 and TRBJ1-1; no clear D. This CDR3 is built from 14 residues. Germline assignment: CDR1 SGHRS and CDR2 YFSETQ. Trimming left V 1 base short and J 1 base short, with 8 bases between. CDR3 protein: CASSLSAGNTEAFF. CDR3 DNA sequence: TGCGCCAGCAGCTTGTCGGCAGGGAACACTGAAGCTTTCTTT.

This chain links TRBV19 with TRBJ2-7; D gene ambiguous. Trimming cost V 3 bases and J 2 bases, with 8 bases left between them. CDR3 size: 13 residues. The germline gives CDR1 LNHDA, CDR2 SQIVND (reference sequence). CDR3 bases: TGTGCCAGTAGTATTGACTGGACCTACGAGCAGTACTTC. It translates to CASSIDWTYEQYF.

Here the CDR3 reads CAISEQSGGGNEQYF. CDR3 sequence (DNA): TGTGCCATCAGTGAGCAATCCGGTGGGGGGAACGAGCAGTACTTC. The V and J genes are TRBV10-3 and TRBJ2-5, with TRBD2 as a possible D gene (6 bases). TRBJ2-7 matches the DNA end more closely, so the J call is doubtful. This CDR3 has 15 amino acids. CDR1 ENHRY and CDR2 SYGVKD come from the germline V gene.

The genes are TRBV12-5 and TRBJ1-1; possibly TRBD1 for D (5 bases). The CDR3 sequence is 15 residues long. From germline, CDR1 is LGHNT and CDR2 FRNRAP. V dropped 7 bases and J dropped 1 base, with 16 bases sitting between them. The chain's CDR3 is CASDPGGGWNTEAFF. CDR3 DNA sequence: TGTGCTAGTGATCCTGGGGGAGGGTGGAACACTGAAGCTTTCTTT.

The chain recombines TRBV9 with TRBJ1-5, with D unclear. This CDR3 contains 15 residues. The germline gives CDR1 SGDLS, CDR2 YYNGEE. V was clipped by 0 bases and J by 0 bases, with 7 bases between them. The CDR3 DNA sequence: TGTGCCAGCAGCGTAGACGGTTATAGCAATCAGCCCCAGCATTTT. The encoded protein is CASSVDGYSNQPQHF.